These T cell receptor beta chains were read from a single sample in a study of blood T cells in healthy people across ages. TCRdb processed the 5' RACE reads anew with MiXCR; each CDR3 protein has one entry. The sample contains about 1.8 million distinct CDR3 sequences, around half of which appear only once. Sequencing was done on a sample of blood. These receptors were taken from a middle-aged woman in good health. CDR3s include the opening cysteine and the closing phenylalanine or tryptophan. Each record gives: V gene, J gene, clone size, D gene, CDR3 DNA, CDR3 protein. The D gene is left open where the match is weak. Some rows mark clone size as missing; the rest say once, few, many or name a class of expanded clone.

>TRBV6-2/TRBV6-3|TRBJ1-2|few|TRBD1
TGTGCCATACAGGGGGTCTATGGCTACACCTTC
CAIQGVYGYTF
>TRBV7-2|TRBJ1-5|.|.
TGTGCCGGCAGCTTAGAGGGGGGAGGGGTGAATCAGCCCCAGCATTTT
CAGSLEGGGVNQPQHF
>TRBV5-1|TRBJ2-7|.|.
TGCGCCAGCAGACCGGGGAAAGCTAACGAGCAGTACTTC
CASRPGKANEQYF
>TRBV20-1|TRBJ2-1|few|.
TGCAGTGCCGGAAAACCGGAGAACAATGAGCAGTTCTTC
CSAGKPENNEQFF
>TRBV2|TRBJ2-7|few|TRBD2
TGTGCCAGCGGGACCACGGGGGGGCTCTACGAGCAGTACTTC
CASGTTGGLYEQYF
>TRBV7-2|TRBJ2-2|.|.
TGTGCCAGCAGCTCCTGGCAGGGCGCGAACACCGGGGAGCTGTTTTTT
CASSSWQGANTGELFF
>TRBV20-1|TRBJ2-1|.|TRBD2
TGCAGTGCTAGAGTGGGGTTAGCGGGGCCTATATACAATGAGCAGTTCTTC
CSARVGLAGPIYNEQFF
>TRBV20-1|TRBJ2-7|.|TRBD1
TGCAGTGCTAAGAGAGACAGGGGCTCCTACGAGCAGTACTTC
CSAKRDRGSYEQYF
>TRBV6-5|TRBJ2-1|.|.
TGTGCCAGCAGTCCAACACATAGTCCCTACAATGAGCAGTTCTTC
CASSPTHSPYNEQFF
>TRBV12-3/TRBV12-4|TRBJ2-1|.|TRBD2
TGTGCCAGCAGACAGGGGCGGGGGGGCATGGGTTCCTACAATGAGCAGTTCTTC
CASRQGRGGMGSYNEQFF